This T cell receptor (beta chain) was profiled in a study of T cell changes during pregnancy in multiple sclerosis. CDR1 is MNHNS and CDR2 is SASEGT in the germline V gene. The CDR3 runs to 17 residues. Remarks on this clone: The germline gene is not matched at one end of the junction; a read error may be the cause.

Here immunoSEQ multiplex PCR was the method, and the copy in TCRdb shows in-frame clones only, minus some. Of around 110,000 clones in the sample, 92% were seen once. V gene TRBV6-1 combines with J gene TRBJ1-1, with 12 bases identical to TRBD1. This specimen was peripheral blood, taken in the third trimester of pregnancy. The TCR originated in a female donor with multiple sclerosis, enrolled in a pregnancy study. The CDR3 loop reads CASSEGTGGKMNTEAFF. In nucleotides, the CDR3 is TGTGCCAGCAGCGAAGGGACAGGGGGCAAAATGAACACTGAAGCTTTCTTT.